The 3 T cell receptor beta chains below come from one sample, sequenced in a study of graft-versus-host responses after intestinal transplantation. Profiled with immunoSEQ multiplex PCR; TCRdb holds only in-frame clones, not every one. In the table there are some 90,000 clones, about nine tenths of which are singletons. Which antigens these TCRs recognize remains unknown. This specimen was unstimulated CD4+ T cells sorted from spleen or lymph node cells, taken before intestinal transplant. Source of these receptors: a human donor who received an intestinal transplant.

The rearrangement joins TRBV5-1 to TRBJ2-7, with D possibly matching TRBD1 (7 bases). Trimming took 4 bases from V and 3 from J, leaving 17 bases between them. Germline loops: CDR1 SGHRS, CDR2 YFSETQ. This CDR3 contains 15 residues. The CDR3 DNA reads TGCGCCAGCAGCCCCCCCCCAGGGGGAGGCTACGAGCAGTACTTC. Encoded protein: CASSPPPGGGYEQYF.

The chain couples TRBV5-5 to TRBJ2-5; D perhaps matches TRBD1 (6 bases). Trimming cost V 6 bases and J 4 bases, with 7 bases left between them. Germline CDR1 reads SGHKS; CDR2 reads YYEKEE (reference sequence). The CDR3 is made up of 11 amino acids. CDR3 in amino acids: CASTGAETQYF. As DNA, the CDR3 is TGTGCCAGCACAGGGGCAGAGACCCAGTACTTC.

CDR3: CASSLGAGWTDTQYF. The CDR3 DNA reads TGTGCCAGCAGCTTGGGTGCAGGGTGGACAGATACGCAGTATTTT. The chain recombines TRBV7-9 with TRBJ2-3; D is possibly TRBD1 (5 bases). The V gene lost 3 bases and the J gene lost 3 bases, with 13 bases spanning the gap. Germline V gene data show CDR1 as SEHNR and CDR2 as FQNEAQ (reference sequence). The CDR3 consists of 15 residues.